Sequencing of this TCR beta chain was carried out in a study of T cells in localized non-small cell lung cancer (dated by TCRdb to the early 2020s). About the full investigation: T cell repertoires of more than 200 early-stage NSCLC patients were analyzed, with tumors being compared against uninvolved tumor-adjacent lungs. The cohort comprised approximately 240 treatment-naïve NSCLC patients with resected, localized lung tumors. Of the NSCLC patients, around 140 were male and around 99 were female, and the mean age was around 66 years. The investigation overall reported the following: Multi-region tumor sequencing was not performed, so intratumor heterogeneity could not be excluded. A median of about 50 of the top 100 tumor clones turned up in the paired uninvolved adjacent lung, and 25 to 30 of those clones also ranked among the top 100 of that same adjacent lung. Longer overall survival was associated with higher T cell density in blood, whereas shorter survival was associated with higher clonality in adjacent lung. Because the study design was exploratory, TCR variables were selected using unadjusted p-values without false-discovery rate correction. Uninvolved tumor-adjacent lung showed the highest T cell clonality, higher than tumor, which suggests more focused antigenic responses in the adjacent lung.

At diagnosis, peripheral blood, uninvolved tumor-adjacent lung and tumor were collected and were preserved as a mix of fresh-frozen and FFPE material. Blood samples were analyzed as peripheral blood mononuclear cells for TCR repertoire profiling. CDR1 KGHSH and CDR2 LQKENI were looked up in the germline V gene. V is cut by 3 bases and J by 3 bases, and the space between the germline ends is 12 bases. Including the terminal cysteine and phenylalanine, the CDR3 comprises 15 residues. Just CDR3 DNA is preserved here, 45 bases in frame from base 1. TCR beta CDR3 regions were sequenced from DNA using the immunoSEQ Assay. The original pipeline was this. T cell density was computed as TCR beta template counts normalized to usable DNA estimated by amplifying housekeeping genes. The preseqR package was used to estimate richness by extrapolating to 400,000 templates for PBMC samples and to 120,000 templates for tissue samples. Clonality was defined as one minus Pielou's evenness. Tissue-enriched TCRs were identified through differential abundance testing performed on productive amino-acid clonotypes, with a minimum total count of 5 and an alpha of 0.1. The Jaccard Index and the Morisita Overlap Index were used to quantify repertoire overlap between compartments. GLIPH grouped TCR beta CDR3s together with public tetramer-defined viral CDR3s, and a viral motif had to include at least three viral sequences and also show V-gene enrichment. TCRdb stores this immuneACCESS table with in-frame sequences only. Part of the clones is absent; in the studies checked, under half of the shortfall reflects unresolved V genes, and no reason is known for the rest. Clone size and the V and J calls come from that table; the DNA yielded D and trimming. This sample has some 72,000 clones in its table, and around four fifths of those were observed once. The ten biggest clones cover under 3.5% of the sample.

As concerns this clone: What antigen it recognizes has not been identified. No much larger clone is present one base from it, and per-base qualities are unavailable.

The rearranged chain carries TRBV18 and TRBJ2-1, with TRBD1 tentatively as D gene (6 bases match). This clonotype was obtained from a man between 40 and 75 years old with stage I lung adenocarcinoma. The sequencing used peripheral blood, collected before any cancer treatment. In nucleotides, the sequence is TGTGCCAGCTCACCCGCACCACAGGGCTACAATGAGCAGTTCTTC. This sequence encodes CASSPAPQGYNEQFF. This CDR3, with the reference TRBV18 and TRBJ2-1 proteins standing in past its ends, gives the full variable domain NAGVMQNPRHLVRRRGQEARLRCSPMKGHSHVYWYRQLPEEGLKFMVYLQKENIIDESGMPKERFSAEFPKEGPSILRIQQVVRGDSAAYFCASSPAPQGYNEQFFGPGTRLTVL.